A single sample gave rise to the 28 T cell receptor beta chains below, sequenced in a study of blood T cell repertoires in COVID-19. Measured with immunoSEQ multiplex PCR; TCRdb has only the in-frame clones, and not every one. The sample carries 110,000 or so clones, approximately 81% recorded once. The sample was peripheral blood. The receptor set was obtained from a man aged 50-60 years with acute or convalescent COVID-19.

A single count supports this clone. J is TRBJ1-1 and V is TRBV9; 8 bases agree with TRBD1. This CDR3 is 14 amino acids long. CDR1 and CDR2 from the germline V gene are SGDLS and YYNGEE. J lost 6 bases, V lost 4 bases, and 8 bases had no gene match. CDR3 protein: CASSTGQVSAEAFF. In nucleotides, the CDR3 is TGTGCCAGCAGCACGGGACAGGTCAGCGCTGAAGCTTTCTTT.

The chain employs TRBV2 and TRBJ2-3, with 9 bases matching TRBD2. Germline V gene sequence: CDR1 SNHLY, CDR2 FYNNEI. The junction had 4 bases not matched to a gene; V was cut back by 5 bases and J by 4 bases. The CDR3 covers 14 residues. CDR3 sequence: CASSYSGGADTQYF. The CDR3 DNA sequence: TGTGCCAGCAGTTATAGCGGGGGCGCAGATACGCAGTATTTT.

CDR3 amino acids: CAISANGANVLTF. The CDR3 region has the DNA TGTGCCATCAGTGCAAATGGGGCCAACGTCCTGACTTTC. The chain joins TRBV10-3 to TRBJ2-6; D gene ambiguous. Between the trimmed V and J ends, which lost 4 bases and 3 bases, there was a span of 4 bases. Germline V gene lookup returns CDR1 ENHRY and CDR2 SYGVKD. The CDR3 is 13 residues long.

The chain couples TRBV6-5 to TRBJ1-1; D is undetermined. There are 13 residues in the CDR3. V lost 6 bases to trimming and J lost 1 base, with 9 bases between them. Germline V gene sequence: CDR1 MNHEY, CDR2 SVGAGI. The CDR3 protein is CASRPSWNTEAFF. The CDR3 DNA reads as TGTGCCAGCAGGCCGAGTTGGAACACTGAAGCTTTCTTT.

The gene calls are TRBV19 and TRBJ1-2; 8 nucleotides match TRBD1. From germline, CDR1 is LNHDA and CDR2 SQIVND (reference sequence). This CDR3 contains 16 residues. Trimming removed 4 bases from V and 5 bases from J; junction bases left unmatched: 12. The CDR3 spells CASSTTGAAAFYGYTF. The CDR3 DNA sequence: TGTGCCAGTAGTACGACAGGGGCCGCTGCCTTTTATGGCTACACCTTC.

This chain joins TRBV3-1 (or the pseudogene TRBV3-2) and TRBJ1-1; 7 nucleotides match TRBD1. The CDR3 is made up of 14 amino acids. Germline values: CDR1 LGHDT, CDR2 YNNKEL (reference sequence). V shed 5 bases, J shed 4 bases, and the junction held 7 bases outside the gene matches. CDR3 in amino acids: CASSSTSGGTEAFF. The CDR3 DNA is TGTGCCAGCAGCTCTACTTCAGGGGGCACTGAAGCTTTCTTT.

The chain is built from TRBV20-1 and TRBJ1-5; D not resolved. V lost 4 bases and J 12 bases, leaving 10 bases between the germline ends. The CDR3 length is 10 residues. Germline values: CDR1 DFQATT, CDR2 SNEGSKA (reference sequence). The CDR3 reads CSANRDFQHF. CDR3 sequence (DNA): TGCAGTGCTAACCGGGATTTCCAGCATTTT.

The chain combines TRBV28 with TRBJ2-4; 8 nucleotides agree with TRBD1. After removal of 1 base from V and 7 bases from J, the junction contained 6 bases not matched to a gene. Germline lookup yields CDR1 MDHEN and CDR2 SYDVKM. This CDR3 contains 15 residues. In nucleotides, the CDR3 is TGTGCCAGCAGTTTATCGGGGACAGGAGGCAACATTCAGTACTTC. It yields the protein CASSLSGTGGNIQYF. The full variable domain, with the rest looked up from reference TRBV28 and TRBJ2-4, is DVKVTQSSRYLVKRTGEKVFLECVQDMDHENMFWYRQDPGLGLRLIYFSYDVKMKEKGDIPEGYSVSREKKERFSLILESASTNQTSMYLCASSLSGTGGNIQYFGAGTRLSVL.

This clone was detected only once. The chain has TRBV6-6 and TRBJ1-2, with 7 bases identical to TRBD1. Per germline, CDR1 MNHNY and CDR2 SVGAGI (reference sequence). V lost 8 bases to trimming and J lost 6 bases; unmatched junction nucleotides: 6. The CDR3 loop spans 12 amino acids. CDR3 DNA: TGTGCCAGCTCCTCGACAGGGAATGGCTACACCTTC. Residues: CASSSTGNGYTF.

The chain employs TRBV19 and TRBJ1-2; weak D call: TRBD1 (5 bases). This CDR3 comprises 15 residues. V shed 4 bases and J shed 7 bases, with 19 bases lying between them. The germline V gene encodes CDR1 LNHDA and CDR2 SQIVND (reference sequence). CDR3 sequence (DNA): TGTGCCAGTAGTAATGGTCCAGGGTCAAAATTTGGCTACACCTTC. This encodes CASSNGPGSKFGYTF.

Of note for this clone: Just one base apart from a much larger clone, this may be a read error. This chain links TRBV5-1 with TRBJ2-7; 12 bases align to TRBD1. From germline, CDR1 is SGHRS and CDR2 YFSETQ. Unmatched junction bases numbered 2, after V lost 4 bases and J lost 0 bases. The CDR3 length is 15 residues. The CDR3 region has the DNA TGCGCCAGCAGCCCGGGACAGGGGGCCTCCTACGAGCAGTACTTC. This codes for CASSPGQGASYEQYF. Drawing the rest from reference TRBV5-1 and TRBJ2-7, the complete variable domain is KAGVTQTPRYLIKTRGQQVTLSCSPISGHRSVSWYQQTPGQGLQFLFEYFSETQRNKGNFPGRFSGRQFSNSRSEMNVSTLELGDSALYLCASSPGQGASYEQYFGPGTRLTVT.

The CDR3 sequence is CASSSHRGRRTEAFF. The DNA of the CDR3 is TGTGCCAGCAGCTCCCACAGGGGGCGTCGGACTGAAGCTTTCTTT. This chain joins TRBV11-2 and TRBJ1-1, with TRBD1 identical over 9 bases. The germline V gene has CDR1 SGHAT and CDR2 FQNNGV. The CDR3 sequence is 15 residues long. The ends lost 4 bases at V and 5 bases at J; junction bases unmatched: 8. The entire variable domain, with the rest obtained from reference TRBV11-2 and TRBJ1-1, is as follows: EAGVAQSPRYKIIEKRQSVAFWCNPISGHATLYWYQQILGQGPKLLIQFQNNGVVDDSQLPKDRFSAERLKGVDSTLKIQPAKLEDSAVYLCASSSHRGRRTEAFFGQGTRLTVV.

The chain recombines TRBV5-4 with TRBJ1-1, with D possibly matching TRBD1 (5 bases). Germline CDR1 SGHNT, CDR2 YYREEE (reference sequence). CDR3 length: 13 residues. V shed 7 bases and J shed 2 bases, with 12 bases lying between them. The CDR3 sequence is CASGGGRNTEAFF. CDR3 nucleotides: TGTGCCAGCGGGGGGGGGAGAAACACTGAAGCTTTCTTT.

V usage is TRBV27 and J usage is TRBJ1-2, with unresolved D. Germline loops: CDR1 MNHEY, CDR2 SMNVEV (reference sequence). V was clipped by 6 bases and J by 3 bases, with 14 bases between them. There are 14 residues in the CDR3. This CDR3 is CASSLAAGYYGYTF. In nucleotides, the CDR3 is TGTGCCAGCAGCCTTGCGGCGGGCTACTATGGCTACACCTTC.

The chain joins TRBV7-8 to TRBJ2-5; maybe TRBD2 (5 bases). V lost 5 bases, J lost 5 bases, and 21 bases lay in between. Germline CDR1 and CDR2: SGHVS and FQNEAQ. The CDR3 loop spans 16 amino acids. DNA of the CDR3: TGTGCCAGCAGCATCGACCGGTCAGGACCGGGGGAGACCCAGTACTTC. This encodes CASSIDRSGPGETQYF.

This clone was seen a single time. V gene TRBV24-1 combines with J gene TRBJ2-5; 9 nucleotides align to TRBD1. The V gene's germline CDR1 is KGHDR and CDR2 SFDVKD. V gave up 3 bases and J gave up 4 bases; unmatched junction bases: 11. The CDR3 runs to 17 residues. This CDR3 reads CATSDRGDRVARETQYF. CDR3 nucleotide sequence: TGTGCCACCAGTGATAGGGGGGACAGGGTTGCTCGAGAGACCCAGTACTTC.

CDR3 coding DNA: TGTGCCAGCAGCCAAGGACGACAGGGGGCGCTTGGAACTAATGAAAAACTGTTTTTT. It specifies CASSQGRQGALGTNEKLFF. This chain joins TRBV4-2 and TRBJ1-4, with 10 bases identical to TRBD1. With 1 base clipped from V and 1 base from J, the junction kept 9 bases outside the gene matches. Germline V CDR1 and CDR2: LGHNA, YNFKEQ. This CDR3 is 19 amino acids long.

The V and J genes are TRBV6-5 and TRBJ2-3, with 11 bases aligning to TRBD2. V shed 9 bases, J shed 6 bases, and the junction held 8 bases outside the gene matches. CDR1 and CDR2 (germline): MNHEY, SVGAGI. The CDR3 is 14 residues long. CDR3 in DNA: TGTGCCAGTGGGGGACTAGCGGTAATTGATACGCAGTATTTT. Translation: CASGGLAVIDTQYF.

The chain recombines TRBV4-1 with TRBJ2-3; weak D call: TRBD1 (7 bases). Trimming shortened V by 0 bases and J by 9 bases, and 16 bases separated the two germline ends. Per germline, CDR1 MGHRA and CDR2 YSYEKL. The CDR3 is made up of 15 amino acids. CDR3: CASSQDEGAGRTQYF. The DNA of the CDR3 is TGCGCCAGCAGCCAAGATGAGGGGGCGGGACGGACGCAGTATTTT.

As to this clone: This same CDR3 is encoded by further DNA sequences in the sample. The rearrangement uses TRBV3-1 (or the pseudogene TRBV3-2) and TRBJ2-7; the match to TRBD2 covers 12 bases. The germline gives CDR1 LGHDT, CDR2 YNNKEL (reference sequence). V gave up 4 bases and J gave up 2 bases; unmatched junction bases: 0. The CDR3 runs to 14 residues. The CDR3 sequence: CASSPSGGAYEQYF. In DNA, the CDR3 is TGTGCCAGCAGCCCTAGCGGGGGGGCCTACGAGCAGTACTTC.

V gene TRBV2 combines with J gene TRBJ2-7; tentative D call: TRBD2 (6 bases). The CDR3 is made up of 13 amino acids. CDR1 is SNHLY and CDR2 is FYNNEI in the germline V gene. The V end lost 6 bases, the J end lost 2 bases, and 11 bases lay between the germline ends. In DNA, the CDR3 is TGTGCCAGCAGGCGGGGACCGACCTACGAGCAGTACTTC. Translated: CASRRGPTYEQYF.

The CDR3 DNA is TGTGCCTGGAGTATCGGGGAGGGATCACCCCTCCACTTT. This translates into CAWSIGEGSPLHF. The chain has TRBV30 and TRBJ1-6; D is undetermined. CDR1 and CDR2 (germline): GTSNPN, SVGIG (reference sequence). This CDR3 has 13 residues. Trimming removed 2 bases from V and 10 bases from J, with 12 bases in between.

The chain couples TRBV9 to TRBJ1-4, with 7 positions matching TRBD1. Trimming cost V 4 bases and J 8 bases; bases outside gene matches: 11. In germline, CDR1 is SGDLS, CDR2 YYNGEE. There are 15 residues in the CDR3. The CDR3 sequence is CASSPMRQGDEKLFF. CDR3 nucleotides: TGTGCCAGCAGCCCCATGAGGCAGGGGGACGAAAAACTGTTTTTT.

A few counts support this clone. The V call is TRBV27, the J call TRBJ1-2; the D is unclear. V was clipped by 5 bases and J by 2 bases, with 3 bases between them. This CDR3 contains 11 residues. In germline, CDR1 is MNHEY, CDR2 SMNVEV (reference sequence). CDR3 residues: CASSLNYGYTF. The CDR3 DNA reads as TGTGCCAGCAGTCTGAACTATGGCTACACCTTC.

This chain's CDR3 is CASSRTSGGNEQFF. The CDR3 DNA reads TGTGCCAGCAGCCGGACTAGCGGGGGTAATGAGCAGTTCTTC. This chain uses TRBV13 with TRBJ2-1; 13 nucleotides align to TRBD2. V dropped 5 bases and J dropped 7; count of bases not matched to a gene: 2. CDR1 and CDR2 (germline): PRHDT, FYEKMQ (reference sequence). The CDR3 runs 14 residues. The full variable domain, rest sourced from reference TRBV13 and TRBJ2-1, is AAGVIQSPRHLIKEKRETATLKCYPIPRHDTVYWYQQGPGQDPQFLISFYEKMQSDKGSIPDRFSAQQFSDYHSELNMSSLELGDSALYFCASSRTSGGNEQFFGPGTRLTVL.

The rearrangement links TRBV11-2 to TRBJ2-3; 10 bases are a match to TRBD2. Germline CDR1 SGHAT, CDR2 FQNNGV. After removal of 2 bases from V and 0 bases from J, the junction contained 8 bases not matched to a gene. CDR3 length: 18 residues. CDR3 in amino acids: CASSLTPSGGPSTDTQYF. CDR3 DNA: TGTGCCAGCAGCTTAACTCCTAGCGGGGGCCCGAGCACAGATACGCAGTATTTT.

CDR3 nucleotide sequence: TGCGCCAGCAGCTTGGATCCGACAGGTCCCACTGAAGCTTTCTTT. Its translation: CASSLDPTGPTEAFF. The chain is built from TRBV5-1 and TRBJ1-1; a possible D gene is TRBD1 (6 bases). CDR3 size: 15 residues. CDR1 SGHRS and CDR2 YFSETQ come from the germline V gene. The V end lost 0 bases, the J end lost 4 bases, and 13 bases lay between the germline ends.

The chain carries TRBV5-6 and TRBJ1-5; D perhaps matches TRBD1 (5 bases). V lost 0 bases and J lost 5, with 15 bases in between. CDR3 length: 16 amino acids. CDR1 is SGHDT and CDR2 is YYEEEE in the germline V gene. The CDR3 DNA is TGTGCCAGCAGCTTGGTTTATGCAGGGCCTGATCAGCCCCAGCATTTT. Residues: CASSLVYAGPDQPQHF.